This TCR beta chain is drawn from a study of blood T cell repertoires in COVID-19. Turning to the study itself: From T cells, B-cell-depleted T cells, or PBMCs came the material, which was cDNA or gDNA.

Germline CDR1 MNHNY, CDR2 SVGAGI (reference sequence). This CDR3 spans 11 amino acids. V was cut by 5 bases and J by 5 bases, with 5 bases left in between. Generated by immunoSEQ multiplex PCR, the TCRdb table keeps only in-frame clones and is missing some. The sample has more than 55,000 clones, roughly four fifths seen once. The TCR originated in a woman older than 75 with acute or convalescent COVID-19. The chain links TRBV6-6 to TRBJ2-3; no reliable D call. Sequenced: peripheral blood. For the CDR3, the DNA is TGTGCCAGCAGTACGGTAGATACGCAGTATTTT. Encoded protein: CASSTVDTQYF.